This T cell receptor beta chain was retrieved from a study of T-cell memory formation after mild COVID-19. Study summary: Across donors, TCR clusters were largely donor specific. Whole-study results and caveats: Several responding clones turned up in pre-infection memory, indicating that cross-reactive memory may have taken part. Still unconfirmed is whether the second-wave clones peaking on day 37 recognized SARS-CoV-2. Clones which contracted sat mainly in CM and EM if CD4+, and in EMRA if CD8+.

Via MiXCR, TCRdb re-called the 5' RACE reads, giving one row per CDR3 protein. The sample includes 57,000 or so distinct CDR3 sequences, 9.3% seen only once; the top ten take 1% to 1.4%. V shed 1 base and J shed 2 bases, with 8 bases lying between them. This CDR3 is built from 14 residues. Germline assignment: CDR1 SGHTA and CDR2 FQGNSA. This clonotype was counted at least ten times. Its antigen is unknown. This chain joins TRBV7-2 and TRBJ1-1; D gene uncertain. This TCR was recovered from a young man who had mild COVID-19 (a few samples of this study predate the infection). Cell type and time point are not known. Sequenced material: PBMCs or a T cell subset sorted from them (not recorded which). This chain's CDR3 is CASSLVRGNTEAFF. The CDR3 DNA is TGTGCCAGCAGCTTAGTGCGGGGAAACACTGAAGCTTTCTTT.